The next 8 T cell receptor beta chains were all read from a single sample in a study of T cells in Graves' hyperthyroidism and ophthalmopathy. Amplification yielded TCR beta CDR3 regions, with RNA transcripts as the source. The study used the HTBI primer set for a first-round RT-PCR of the TCR CDR3. TCRdb redid the calling of the multiplex PCR reads with MiXCR, one entry per CDR3 protein. This table has 550,000 to 650,000 distinct CDR3 sequences, approximately 15% appearing once. The sequencing sample was made of blood. The receptors were sampled from a young woman with Graves' hyperthyroidism that later progressed to Graves' ophthalmopathy.

This clonotype was detected many times. The rearrangement joins TRBV6-1 to TRBJ2-1, with 10 nucleotides matching TRBD2. Trimming at V came to 5 bases and at J to 12 bases, leaving 13 bases not matched to a gene. The CDR3 is made up of 15 amino acids. Germline V gene sequence: CDR1 MNHNS, CDR2 SASEGT. The CDR3 nucleotides are TGTGCCAGCAGTTTCCAAGCGGGAGGGGTTACGGGGCAGTTCTTC. Translated, it gives CASSFQAGGVTGQFF.

The V and J genes are TRBV7-8 and TRBJ1-1; no definite D call. The CDR3 consists of 16 residues. The V gene's germline CDR1 is SGHVS and CDR2 FQNEAQ. Trimming removed 1 base from V and 0 bases from J, with 12 bases in between. CDR3 sequence reads: CASSLGRPVMNTEAFF. The CDR3 nucleotides are TGTGCCAGCAGCTTAGGACGACCGGTAATGAACACTGAAGCTTTCTTT.

The V and J genes are TRBV6-2 or TRBV6-3 and TRBJ1-1, with TRBD1 matching 10 bases. Unmatched junction bases numbered 12, after V lost 6 bases and J lost 11 bases. The CDR3 is 14 residues long. Germline assignment: CDR1 MNHEY and CDR2 SVGEGT. The CDR3 region is CASSSGTGVLWAFF. CDR3 DNA: TGTGCCAGCAGCTCCGGGACAGGGGTTCTCTGGGCTTTCTTT.

In this sample, this clonotype turned up many times. The J gene is TRBJ2-1, the V gene TRBV29-1; tentative D call: TRBD2 (5 bases). CDR3 length: 13 amino acids. V was pared by 1 base and J by 8 bases, with 12 bases between. CDR1 and CDR2 (germline): SQVTM, ANQGSEA. The CDR3 coding sequence is TGCAGCGTTGAAGGGACTTCAGTATATGAGCAGTTCTTC. Residues: CSVEGTSVYEQFF.

The gene calls are TRBV12-3 or TRBV12-4 and TRBJ2-7; D is unclear. Trimming shortened V by 5 bases and J by 4 bases, and 15 bases separated the two germline ends. The CDR3 is 14 amino acids. The chain's CDR3 is CASSPGRTRYEQYF. The CDR3 DNA reads TGTGCCAGCAGTCCCGGACGGACCCGGTACGAGCAGTACTTC.

This clonotype came up a few times. CDR3 sequence: CASSPPGGGYSYNEQFF. CDR3 in DNA: TGTGCCAGCAGCCCCCCAGGGGGGGGGTACTCCTACAATGAGCAGTTCTTC. This rearrangement joins TRBV6-1 to TRBJ2-1, with D perhaps being TRBD1 or TRBD2 (7 bases each). There are 17 residues in the CDR3. CDR1 and CDR2 from the germline V gene are MNHNS and SASEGT. V dropped 6 bases and J dropped 0 bases, with 18 bases sitting between them.

The chain joins TRBV9 to TRBJ1-4, with no clear D. The ends were cut back, 1 base at V and 3 bases at J, with 7 bases in the middle. Germline V lookup: CDR1 SGDLS, CDR2 YYNGEE. This CDR3 has 14 residues. The CDR3 bases are TGTGCCAGCAGCGTATCGGAGGCTAATGAAAAACTGTTTTTT. Translating gives CASSVSEANEKLFF. The full variable domain, rest sourced from reference TRBV9 and TRBJ1-4, is DSGVTQTPKHLITATGQRVTLRCSPRSGDLSVYWYQQSLDQGLQFLIQYYNGEERAKGNILERFSAQQFPDLHSELNLSSLELGDSALYFCASSVSEANEKLFFGSGTQLSVL.

This clonotype was counted ten times or more. The chain employs TRBV7-9 and TRBJ2-1; D may match TRBD1 or TRBD2 (5 bases each). The CDR3 has 15 residues. V lost 3 bases and J 6 bases, leaving 15 bases between the germline ends. Germline V gene sequence: CDR1 SEHNR, CDR2 FQNEAQ (reference sequence). DNA of the CDR3: TGTGCCAGCAGCTTGGGACCCTCCGGGCTCAATGAGCAGTTCTTC. This encodes CASSLGPSGLNEQFF.